Below, 30 T cell receptor beta chains from the same sample are listed, as sequenced in a study of sequential checkpoint blockade in melanoma. Treatment described: randomized to nivolumab then ipilimumab (arm A) or the reverse (arm B). The method was immunoSEQ multiplex PCR; TCRdb's version includes in-frame clones alone and lacks a portion of them. The profile covers about 9,300 clones, with about 25% appearing a single time and 20% to 25% taken by the ten largest. This specimen was tumor tissue (inferred from file names), taken from a patient given nivolumab and ipilimumab in sequence. The receptors here all came from a human donor with melanoma.

This chain connects TRBV28 to TRBJ1-2; no clear D gene. The CDR3 extends over 12 amino acids. Germline values: CDR1 MDHEN, CDR2 SYDVKM. V was cut by 2 bases and J by 8 bases, with 9 bases left in between. The CDR3 loop reads CASSLRENGYTF. The DNA for the CDR3 is TGTGCCAGCAGTTTACGAGAGAACGGCTACACCTTC.

The table lists this clone with many counts. The rearrangement joins TRBV11-3 to TRBJ2-3; 7 bases match TRBD2. J was trimmed by 5 bases and V by 3 bases; bases with no gene match: 8. This CDR3 is 15 amino acids long. Per the germline V gene, CDR1 is SGHNT and CDR2 is YENEEA. CDR3 nucleotides: TGTGCCAGCAGCTTCCGCGGCGGGGGATTAGATACGCAGTATTTT. Protein product: CASSFRGGGLDTQYF.

This clone has ten or more counts. CDR3 bases: TGTGCCAGCAGCTTGTCCGGGAATCATCAGCCCCAGCATTTT. Amino acid sequence: CASSLSGNHQPQHF. The chain carries TRBV11-3 and TRBJ1-5; D remains unclear. Looked up from germline, CDR1 is SGHNT and CDR2 is YENEEA. The germline V and J ends were trimmed by 3 bases and 5 bases, with 11 bases remaining between them. The CDR3 sequence is 14 residues long.

The genes are TRBV5-1 and TRBJ2-1; D unclear. V lost 4 bases, J lost 2 bases, and 22 bases lay in between. The CDR3 covers 18 residues. Germline V gene sequence: CDR1 SGHRS, CDR2 YFSETQ. This CDR3 is CASSPPETPMRPYNEQFF. The DNA of the CDR3 is TGCGCCAGCAGCCCTCCCGAGACTCCGATGCGCCCCTACAATGAGCAGTTCTTC.

This clone was counted many times. The chain is built from TRBV11-3 and TRBJ2-3; the match to TRBD2 covers 11 bases. V lost 4 bases, J lost 2 bases, and 5 bases stayed unmatched. The CDR3 has 16 amino acids. Germline V gene sequence: CDR1 SGHNT, CDR2 YENEEA. The CDR3 region is CASSSTSGGFTDTQYF. Written as DNA, the CDR3 is TGTGCCAGCAGCTCCACTAGCGGGGGCTTCACAGATACGCAGTATTTT.

The chain is built from TRBV11-3 and TRBJ1-1, with D uncertain. Trimming pared 3 bases from V and 4 bases from J, leaving 12 bases between. The CDR3 covers 14 residues. The V gene's germline CDR1 is SGHNT and CDR2 YENEEA. CDR3 sequence: CASSLGWGATEAFF. For the CDR3, the DNA is TGTGCCAGCAGCTTGGGATGGGGAGCCACTGAAGCTTTCTTT. Drawing the rest from reference TRBV11-3 and TRBJ1-1, the complete variable domain is EAGVVQSPRYKIIEKKQPVAFWCNPISGHNTLYWYLQNLGQGPELLIRYENEEAVDDSQLPKDRFSAERLKGVDSTLKIQPAELGDSAVYLCASSLGWGATEAFFGQGTRLTVV.

This clone was detected many times. The CDR3 protein is CASSLQGVVTEAFF. The CDR3 bases are TGTGCCAGCAGCTTACAGGGGGTTGTCACTGAAGCTTTCTTT. The chain employs TRBV11-3 and TRBJ1-1, with 7 bases identical to TRBD1. Trimming took 2 bases from V and 4 from J; bases not matched to a gene: 4. Looked up from germline, CDR1 is SGHNT and CDR2 is YENEEA. This CDR3 region has 14 residues.

This clone has just a few counts. The V call is TRBV23-1, the J call TRBJ1-1, with D unresolved. TRBV23-1 is reported as an ORF; its role is uncertain. This CDR3 is built from 13 residues. The V end lost 6 bases, the J end lost 3 bases, and 11 bases lay between the germline ends. The CDR3 protein is CASSFQVDTEAFF. CDR3 nucleotides: TGCGCCAGCAGCTTTCAGGTAGACACTGAAGCTTTCTTT.

The chain has TRBV19 and TRBJ1-1; 8 bases align to TRBD1. This CDR3 region has 13 residues. V dropped 9 bases and J dropped 4; count of bases not matched to a gene: 7. Per the germline V gene, CDR1 is LNHDA and CDR2 is SQIVND (reference sequence). The CDR3 DNA sequence: TGTGCCAGCGGACAGGGACGGGGCACTGAAGCTTTCTTT. Protein sequence: CASGQGRGTEAFF.

This clone was seen a few times. The CDR3 DNA reads as TGTGCCAGCAGTGCCTCTCCGGGACAGGAGGATAAAGAGACCCAGTACTTC. It is translated as CASSASPGQEDKETQYF. The chain couples TRBV25-1 to TRBJ2-5; TRBD1 aligns across 8 bases. CDR3 length: 17 amino acids. The V segment lost 4 bases and the J segment 3 bases; nucleotides outside the gene matches: 13. Germline V gene lookup returns CDR1 MGHDK and CDR2 SYGVNS.

J is TRBJ2-2 and V is TRBV5-1, with D unresolved. With 2 bases removed from V and 3 bases from J, the gap between germline ends came to 11 bases. CDR1 is SGHRS, CDR2 YFSETQ, per germline. The CDR3 has 15 amino acids. In DNA, the CDR3 is TGCGCCAGCAGCTTAATGGGATCCGACACCGGGGAGCTGTTTTTT. This sequence encodes CASSLMGSDTGELFF.

This chain uses TRBV7-8 with TRBJ2-1; D not resolved. The germline CDR1 and CDR2 sequences are SGHVS and FQNEAQ. V lost 4 bases, J lost 5 bases, and 9 bases lay in between. The CDR3 extends over 13 amino acids. The DNA for the CDR3 is TGTGCCAGCAGCTCCCGGACGGACAATGAGCAGTTCTTC. Translated: CASSSRTDNEQFF.

This clone showed up just a few times. The V call is TRBV6-8, the J call TRBJ1-1; no definite D call. The CDR3 is 14 amino acids. V was trimmed by 6 bases and J by 1 base, leaving 12 bases between them. The germline V gene encodes CDR1 MNHGY and CDR2 SAAAGT. The CDR3 spells CASSRLDGNTEAFF. In DNA form, the CDR3 reads TGTGCCAGCAGCCGGCTAGATGGGAACACTGAAGCTTTCTTT.

The chain is built from TRBV19 and TRBJ1-1; tentative D call: TRBD1 (5 bases). This CDR3 contains 14 residues. V was shortened by 2 bases and J by 4 bases, with 11 bases between the two germline ends. Germline V lookup: CDR1 LNHDA, CDR2 SQIVND (reference sequence). The chain's CDR3 is CASSISGFATEAFF. The CDR3 DNA reads TGTGCCAGTAGTATATCAGGGTTTGCCACTGAAGCTTTCTTT. The entire variable domain, with the rest obtained from reference TRBV19 and TRBJ1-1, is as follows: DGGITQSPKYLFRKEGQNVTLSCEQNLNHDAMYWYRQDPGQGLRLIYYSQIVNDFQKGDIAEGYSVSREKKESFPLTVTSAQKNPTAFYLCASSISGFATEAFFGQGTRLTVV.

This clone was detected a few times. V is TRBV11-3 and J is TRBJ2-1, with TRBD1 identical over 8 bases. The junction had 10 bases not matched to a gene; V was cut back by 5 bases and J by 7 bases. The CDR3 length is 15 residues. CDR1 and CDR2 (germline): SGHNT, YENEEA. The CDR3 here is CASSLDLDRENEQFF. The CDR3 nucleotides read TGTGCCAGCAGCCTCGACTTGGACAGGGAGAATGAGCAGTTCTTC.

The gene calls are TRBV5-1 and TRBJ1-2, with 7 bases matching TRBD1. With 0 bases clipped from V and 2 bases from J, the junction kept 4 bases outside the gene matches. There are 15 residues in the CDR3. In germline, CDR1 is SGHRS, CDR2 YFSETQ. The CDR3 DNA is TGCGCCAGCAGCTTGGTGCCAGGGGGGAACTATGGCTACACCTTC. Translation: CASSLVPGGNYGYTF. The full variable domain, in which reference TRBV5-1 and TRBJ1-2 provide the parts outside the CDR3, is KAGVTQTPRYLIKTRGQQVTLSCSPISGHRSVSWYQQTPGQGLQFLFEYFSETQRNKGNFPGRFSGRQFSNSRSEMNVSTLELGDSALYLCASSLVPGGNYGYTFGSGTRLTVV.

The sample holds a few counts of this clone. This chain connects TRBV7-6 to TRBJ2-1; D is possibly TRBD1 or TRBD2 (7 bases each). The V end lost 3 bases, the J end lost 6 bases, and 18 bases lay between the germline ends. The CDR3 is 16 amino acids. Germline loops: CDR1 SGHVS, CDR2 FNYEAQ. Here the CDR3 DNA reads TGTGCCAGCAGCTTGACGGGGAGGGGGCTCCGCAATGAGCAGTTCTTC. Its translation: CASSLTGRGLRNEQFF.

This clone was counted at least ten times. This rearrangement joins TRBV6-8 to TRBJ2-2, with 9 nucleotides matching TRBD1. Germline CDR1 and CDR2: MNHGY and SAAAGT. The V gene end was trimmed by 10 bases and the J gene end by 2 bases; junction bases not matched to a gene: 5. This CDR3 comprises 14 residues. The CDR3 spells CAIGGQGNTGELFF. The CDR3 DNA follows: TGTGCCATCGGGGGACAGGGCAACACCGGGGAGCTGTTTTTT.

The V call is TRBV18, the J call TRBJ2-2, with a weak D call TRBD1 (5 bases). Trimming cost V 8 bases and J 1 base, with 11 bases left between them. The length of the CDR3 is 14 residues. Germline CDR1 KGHSH, CDR2 LQKENI. CDR3: CASHATGNTGELFF. The CDR3 bases are TGTGCCAGCCATGCTACAGGGAACACCGGGGAGCTGTTTTTT.

The chain recombines TRBV18 with TRBJ1-1; 10 positions agree with TRBD1. Germline V gives CDR1 KGHSH, CDR2 LQKENI. Trimming at V came to 0 bases and at J to 0 bases, leaving 7 bases not matched to a gene. This CDR3 is 18 amino acids long. The CDR3 is CASSPPRGQGPLNTEAFF. CDR3 sequence (DNA): TGTGCCAGCTCACCACCGCGGGGACAGGGGCCCTTGAACACTGAAGCTTTCTTT.

Ten or more counts support this clone. The V and J genes are TRBV7-6 and TRBJ1-1; perhaps TRBD1 as D (5 bases). Germline-derived CDR1 and CDR2 are SGHVS and FNYEAQ. This CDR3 is built from 17 residues. V gave up 0 bases and J gave up 0 bases, with 14 bases separating them. In DNA, the CDR3 is TGTGCCAGCAGCTTAGCGCTTGGGGGTCGCGTGAACACTGAAGCTTTCTTT. This sequence encodes CASSLALGGRVNTEAFF.

This clone came up a few times. The V and J genes are TRBV11-3 and TRBJ2-3; 9 nucleotides match TRBD2. This CDR3 is 15 amino acids long. Per the germline V gene, CDR1 is SGHNT and CDR2 is YENEEA. The trim removed 5 bases at V and 4 bases at J, leaving 7 bases unmatched. This CDR3 is CASSQGVAGADTQYF. The CDR3 DNA is TGTGCCAGCAGCCAAGGCGTAGCGGGGGCAGATACGCAGTATTTT.

The chain is built from TRBV23-1 and TRBJ1-4; D unclear. TRBV23-1 is filed as an ORF, its function uncertain. This CDR3 has 16 amino acids. The V end lost 3 bases, the J end lost 0 bases, and 11 bases lay between the germline ends. CDR3 in amino acids: CASSQPQVATNEKLFF. The CDR3 DNA is TGCGCCAGCAGTCAGCCTCAGGTAGCAACTAATGAAAAACTGTTTTTT.

The chain is built from TRBV11-3 and TRBJ1-6; the match to TRBD1 covers 7 bases. The J segment lost 4 bases and the V segment lost 5 bases, leaving 2 bases of the junction unmatched. CDR3 length: 14 amino acids. The V gene's germline CDR1 is SGHNT and CDR2 YENEEA. CDR3 sequence: CASSPGQYNSPLHF. For the CDR3, the DNA is TGTGCCAGCAGCCCGGGACAGTATAATTCACCCCTCCACTTT. The whole variable domain, remainder taken from reference TRBV11-3 and TRBJ1-6, is EAGVVQSPRYKIIEKKQPVAFWCNPISGHNTLYWYLQNLGQGPELLIRYENEEAVDDSQLPKDRFSAERLKGVDSTLKIQPAELGDSAVYLCASSPGQYNSPLHFGNGTRLTVT.

This clone turned up a few times. The CDR3 region is CASSSQLDQPQHF. CDR3 DNA: TGTGCCAGCAGTTCGCAACTCGATCAGCCCCAGCATTTT. This rearrangement joins TRBV6-8 to TRBJ1-5; D gene unclear. There are 13 residues in the CDR3. Germline CDR1 and CDR2: MNHGY and SAAAGT. V lost 4 bases and J 5 bases, leaving 9 bases between the germline ends.

At least ten counts were recorded for this clone. The J gene is TRBJ1-1, the V gene TRBV6-8; D is ambiguous. Germline-derived CDR1 and CDR2 are MNHGY and SAAAGT. The V end was cut by 6 bases, the J end by 3 bases, with 8 bases between. There are 12 residues in the CDR3. In DNA form, the CDR3 reads TGTGCCAGCAGCGCGGGGTACACTGAAGCTTTCTTT. It codes for CASSAGYTEAFF.

V and J are TRBV5-1 and TRBJ2-5; 10 nucleotides line up with TRBD1. This CDR3 has 14 residues. V lost 6 bases and J lost 2; bases outside the gene matches: 4. Germline V lookup: CDR1 SGHRS, CDR2 YFSETQ. CDR3 residues: CASIGTGDQETQYF. The DNA of the CDR3 is TGCGCCAGCATTGGGACAGGGGATCAAGAGACCCAGTACTTC.

This sequence joins TRBV6-8 and TRBJ1-5; 9 bases match TRBD1. Germline assignment: CDR1 MNHGY and CDR2 SAAAGT. The CDR3 sequence is 16 residues long. V was clipped by 4 bases and J by 6 bases; unmatched bases: 10. As DNA, the CDR3 is TGTGCCAGCAGTTCGGGACAGGGTGAATTGGGTCAGCCCCAGCATTTT. It yields the protein CASSSGQGELGQPQHF.

This clone was seen a few times. V gene TRBV6-8 combines with J gene TRBJ2-7; no firm D call. CDR3 size: 12 residues. V was cut by 10 bases and J by 4 bases, with 14 bases left in between. CDR1 MNHGY and CDR2 SAAAGT come from the germline V gene. The CDR3 DNA reads as TGTGCCATAGGACCCGAAGAATACGAGCAGTACTTC. This encodes CAIGPEEYEQYF.

This clone came up a few times. The rearrangement links TRBV6-8 to TRBJ1-2, with D uncertain. Germline assignment: CDR1 MNHGY and CDR2 SAAAGT. Between the trimmed V and J ends, which lost 1 base and 4 bases, there was a span of 13 bases. The CDR3 length is 15 residues. The CDR3 loop reads CASSYYPARGYGYTF. The CDR3 bases are TGTGCCAGCAGTTACTATCCGGCACGAGGCTATGGCTACACCTTC.